This TCR beta chain was documented in a study of OX40 agonist ivuxolimab in advanced cancers. Whole-study context: An agonistic anti-OX40 (CD134) antibody, ivuxolimab, was used to treat the patients.

Study findings and constraints: In CD8+ T cells, expanded clones were on average more numerous than in CD4+. The antigens recognized by the expanded peripheral T cells, that is their antigen specificity, were not determined.

Worth noting for this clone: Its target is not known.

J lost 4 bases, V lost 8 bases, and 6 bases had no gene match. Germline-derived CDR1 and CDR2 are MGHDK and SYGVNS. There are 14 residues in the CDR3. The protocol was immunoSEQ multiplex PCR, while the TCRdb copy is restricted to in-frame clones and leaves out a portion. The data show roughly 13,000 clones, approximately 87% seen once. The chain has TRBV25-1 and TRBJ2-1; 9 bases map to TRBD2. The receptor was derived from an adult with an advanced solid tumor such as melanoma, head and neck, liver or kidney cancer. Material: CD4+ or CD8+ T cells sorted from blood, obtained in a trial of the OX40 agonist ivuxolimab. The CDR3 sequence is CASLHSGGYNEQFF. CDR3 bases: TGTGCCAGCCTCCATAGCGGGGGTTACAATGAGCAGTTCTTC.